These 20 T cell receptor beta chains were all obtained from the same sample, sequenced in a study of control samples from healthy donors and cancer patients. Some clones are missing from TCRdb's copy, which holds only in-frame ones; the method was immunoSEQ multiplex PCR. The sample lists around 120,000 clones, 85% to 95% occurring once. Sequencing was performed on blood. The receptors derive from a man younger than 45 in good health.

The V and J genes are TRBV5-1 and TRBJ1-1; D ambiguous. Germline V gives CDR1 SGHRS, CDR2 YFSETQ. The CDR3 totals 13 residues. Trimming removed 4 bases from V and 2 bases from J, with 9 bases in between. CDR3 DNA: TGCGCCAGCAGCCCGACAATTAACACTGAAGCTTTCTTT. As protein: CASSPTINTEAFF.

The CDR3 DNA is TGTGCCATCTCAGGGGGCAATGAAGTCAACACCTTC. As protein: CAISGGNEVNTF. V is TRBV10-3 and J is TRBJ1-2, with 8 bases fitting TRBD1. Trimming at V came to 8 bases and at J to 12 bases, leaving 11 bases not matched to a gene. CDR3 length: 12 amino acids. The germline gives CDR1 ENHRY, CDR2 SYGVKD.

J is TRBJ1-3 and V is TRBV5-8; weak D call: TRBD1 (6 bases). The germline V gene has CDR1 SGHTS and CDR2 YDEGEE. Trimming left V 2 bases short and J 0 bases short, with 21 bases between. The CDR3 length is 19 residues. This CDR3 reads CASSFPYNPDSRSGNTIYF. CDR3 coding DNA: TGTGCCAGCAGCTTTCCATATAATCCGGACAGCCGCTCTGGAAACACCATATATTTT. The variable domain in full, completed from reference TRBV5-8 and TRBJ1-3, reads EAGVTQSPTHLIKTRGQQATLRCSPISGHTSVYWYQQALGLGLQFLLWYDEGEERNRGNFPPRFSGRQFPNYSSELNVNALELEDSALYLCASSFPYNPDSRSGNTIYFGEGSWLTVV.

This clone was recorded once. The J gene is TRBJ1-6, the V gene TRBV19; 9 bases align to TRBD1. The CDR3 has 16 residues. V was clipped by 6 bases and J by 4 bases; unmatched bases: 7. Germline values: CDR1 LNHDA, CDR2 SQIVND (reference sequence). CDR3 residues: CASRLDRGKYNSPLHF. Written as DNA, the CDR3 is TGTGCCAGTAGACTGGACAGGGGTAAATATAATTCACCCCTCCACTTT.

The chain has TRBV15 and TRBJ1-2; tentatively, D is TRBD1 (5 bases). The length of the CDR3 is 19 residues. Germline lookup yields CDR1 LNHNV and CDR2 YYDKDF (reference sequence). The ends were cut back, 3 bases at V and 4 bases at J, with 27 bases in the middle. CDR3 nucleotide sequence: TGTGCCACCAGCAGCCAAAATTTGGCTGGGACCCCAACCGGCTATGGCTACACCTTC. Its translation: CATSSQNLAGTPTGYGYTF.

The gene calls are TRBV11-3 and TRBJ2-7, with D maybe TRBD2 (5 bases). CDR3 length equals 15 residues. The germline CDR1 and CDR2 sequences are SGHNT and YENEEA. V dropped 6 bases and J dropped 2 bases, with 17 bases sitting between them. The CDR3 here is CASSKSGLRTYEQYF. In DNA form, the CDR3 reads TGTGCCAGCAGTAAGTCGGGGTTGAGGACCTACGAGCAGTACTTC.

The chain recombines TRBV6-5 with TRBJ2-2; unclear D gene. The CDR3 runs to 11 residues. Deletions cut 6 bases from V and 8 bases from J, with 7 bases between. Germline CDR1 reads MNHEY; CDR2 reads SVGAGI. CDR3 sequence: CASRLTGELFF. CDR3 in DNA: TGTGCCAGCAGGCTGACGGGGGAGCTGTTTTTT.

The J gene is TRBJ2-5, the V gene TRBV2; D remains ambiguous. The CDR3 is 13 amino acids. The V and J ends lost 4 bases and 3 bases respectively, with 9 bases between them. CDR1 SNHLY and CDR2 FYNNEI come from the germline V gene. In nucleotides, the CDR3 is TGTGCCAGCAGTGGGACCTTAAAAGAGACCCAGTACTTC. This codes for CASSGTLKETQYF.

This clone showed up just once. This chain uses TRBV5-1 with TRBJ2-3, with 10 nucleotides matching TRBD2. The CDR3 is made up of 15 amino acids. CDR1 SGHRS and CDR2 YFSETQ come from the germline V gene. Trimming took 6 bases from V and 5 from J; bases not matched to a gene: 9. CDR3 in amino acids: CASTDLAGAGDTQYF. The CDR3 DNA is TGCGCCAGCACCGACCTAGCGGGGGCCGGAGATACGCAGTATTTT.

This clone was recorded only once. The V gene is TRBV19, the J gene TRBJ1-6, with D perhaps TRBD1 (5 bases). The ends were cut back, 6 bases at V and 0 bases at J, with 12 bases in the middle. Germline V gene lookup returns CDR1 LNHDA and CDR2 SQIVND (reference sequence). CDR3 length: 16 residues. This CDR3 is CASRNSGSSYNSPLHF. CDR3 bases: TGTGCCAGTAGAAATTCAGGGAGCTCCTATAATTCACCCCTCCACTTT. The full variable domain, with the rest looked up from reference TRBV19 and TRBJ1-6, is DGGITQSPKYLFRKEGQNVTLSCEQNLNHDAMYWYRQDPGQGLRLIYYSQIVNDFQKGDIAEGYSVSREKKESFPLTVTSAQKNPTAFYLCASRNSGSSYNSPLHFGNGTRLTVT.

The genes are TRBV19 and TRBJ2-5, with 12 bases identical to TRBD2. Germline V gene data show CDR1 as LNHDA and CDR2 as SQIVND (reference sequence). The V gene end was trimmed by 4 bases and the J gene end by 9 bases; junction bases not matched to a gene: 9. This CDR3 is 15 amino acids long. This chain's CDR3 is CASSTRTSGAEAQYF. CDR3 DNA: TGTGCCAGTAGTACCAGGACTAGCGGGGCTGAGGCCCAGTACTTC.

CDR3 coding DNA: TGTGCCAGCAGCACAATCGACAGGGTTGGCCAGTACGTC. Amino acid sequence: CASSTIDRVGQYV. V and J are TRBV21-1 and TRBJ2-7; no DNA check was done on the table's D call, TRBD1. TRBV21-1 is an annotated pseudogene. The CDR3 has 13 residues.

The count of this clone is one. The chain combines TRBV18 with TRBJ1-4, with D perhaps TRBD1 (6 bases). Trimming shortened V by 3 bases and J by 3 bases, and 14 bases separated the two germline ends. Germline values: CDR1 KGHSH, CDR2 LQKENI. This CDR3 spans 16 amino acids. The CDR3 coding sequence is TGTGCCAGCTCACCGTTACAGGGTCAGGCTAATGAAAAACTGTTTTTT. Amino acids: CASSPLQGQANEKLFF. Full variable domain (missing parts from reference TRBV18 and TRBJ1-4): NAGVMQNPRHLVRRRGQEARLRCSPMKGHSHVYWYRQLPEEGLKFMVYLQKENIIDESGMPKERFSAEFPKEGPSILRIQQVVRGDSAAYFCASSPLQGQANEKLFFGSGTQLSVL.

This sequence joins TRBV7-2 and TRBJ2-2; TRBD1 matches 8 bases. J was trimmed by 4 bases and V by 1 base; bases with no gene match: 8. The CDR3 consists of 17 residues. Germline CDR1 is SGHTA and CDR2 is FQGNSA. The CDR3 region is CASSLDHQGAGTGELFF. CDR3 sequence (DNA): TGTGCCAGCAGCTTAGATCACCAGGGGGCGGGCACCGGGGAGCTGTTTTTT.

The chain employs TRBV12-3 or TRBV12-4 and TRBJ1-1; TRBD1 might be the D (6 bases). The CDR3 length is 13 residues. V was shortened by 11 bases and J by 2 bases, with 15 bases between the two germline ends. DNA for the CDR3: TGTGCCGTCCTGGGGGCAGCTAACACTGAAGCTTTCTTT. It codes for CAVLGAANTEAFF.

For the CDR3, the DNA is TGCGCCAGCACCCACGAGGGGCTGGGCTCTGGAAACACCATATATTTT. Translation gives CASTHEGLGSGNTIYF. V usage is TRBV5-1 and J usage is TRBJ1-3, with D perhaps matching TRBD1 (5 bases). CDR1 is SGHRS, CDR2 YFSETQ, per germline. This CDR3 has 16 amino acids. The germline V and J ends were trimmed by 6 bases and 0 bases, with 16 bases remaining between them.

V is TRBV12-5 and J is TRBJ1-1; D gene unclear. CDR1 and CDR2 from the germline V gene are LGHNT and FRNRAP. Trimming took off 8 bases at V and 1 base at J, with 23 bases between the two ends. The CDR3 is 17 residues long. CDR3 region: CASQIHGRGVRNTEAFF. In nucleotides, the CDR3 is TGTGCTAGTCAAATCCACGGCAGAGGAGTCCGGAACACTGAAGCTTTCTTT.

The chain has TRBV7-9 and TRBJ2-7; no definite D call. CDR1 and CDR2 from the germline V gene are SEHNR and FQNEAQ (reference sequence). This CDR3 has 12 amino acids. Trimming shortened V by 2 bases and J by 6 bases, and 8 bases separated the two germline ends. This chain's CDR3 is CASSLSVSEQYF. CDR3 nucleotides: TGTGCCAGCAGCTTAAGTGTCAGCGAGCAGTACTTC.

The rearrangement links TRBV19 to TRBJ1-4; a possible D gene is TRBD1 (5 bases). V lost 3 bases to trimming and J lost 4 bases, with 9 bases between them. The CDR3 covers 14 residues. Germline CDR1 is LNHDA and CDR2 is SQIVND (reference sequence). The CDR3 here is CASSMGLFNEKLFF. The CDR3 region has the DNA TGTGCCAGTAGTATGGGGCTCTTTAATGAAAAACTGTTTTTT.

The V call is TRBV11-2, the J call TRBJ1-4, with D uncertain. Germline V gene data show CDR1 as SGHAT and CDR2 as FQNNGV. The ends were cut back, 6 bases at V and 6 bases at J, with 17 bases in the middle. The CDR3 runs 15 residues. Here the CDR3 reads CASSPIGFGDEKLFF. CDR3 bases: TGTGCCAGCAGTCCTATTGGTTTCGGGGATGAAAAACTGTTTTTT.